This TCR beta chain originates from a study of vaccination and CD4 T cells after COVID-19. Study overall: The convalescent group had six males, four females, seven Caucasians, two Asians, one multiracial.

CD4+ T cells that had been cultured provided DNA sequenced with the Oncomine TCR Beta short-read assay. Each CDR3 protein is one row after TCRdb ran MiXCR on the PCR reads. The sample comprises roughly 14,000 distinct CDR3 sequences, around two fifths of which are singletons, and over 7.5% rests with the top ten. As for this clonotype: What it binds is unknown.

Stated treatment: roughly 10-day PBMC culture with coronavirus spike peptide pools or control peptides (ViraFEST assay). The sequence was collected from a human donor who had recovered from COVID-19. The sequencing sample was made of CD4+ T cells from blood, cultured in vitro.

The CDR3 reads CASSLSQGPYGYTF. For the CDR3, the DNA is TGTGCCAGCAGTTTAAGTCAGGGCCCCTATGGCTACACCTTC. The chain uses TRBV12-3 or TRBV12-4 and TRBJ1-2, with a tentative D call TRBD1 (5 bases). The CDR3 is 14 residues long. Trimming cost V 2 bases and J 4 bases, with 11 bases left between them.